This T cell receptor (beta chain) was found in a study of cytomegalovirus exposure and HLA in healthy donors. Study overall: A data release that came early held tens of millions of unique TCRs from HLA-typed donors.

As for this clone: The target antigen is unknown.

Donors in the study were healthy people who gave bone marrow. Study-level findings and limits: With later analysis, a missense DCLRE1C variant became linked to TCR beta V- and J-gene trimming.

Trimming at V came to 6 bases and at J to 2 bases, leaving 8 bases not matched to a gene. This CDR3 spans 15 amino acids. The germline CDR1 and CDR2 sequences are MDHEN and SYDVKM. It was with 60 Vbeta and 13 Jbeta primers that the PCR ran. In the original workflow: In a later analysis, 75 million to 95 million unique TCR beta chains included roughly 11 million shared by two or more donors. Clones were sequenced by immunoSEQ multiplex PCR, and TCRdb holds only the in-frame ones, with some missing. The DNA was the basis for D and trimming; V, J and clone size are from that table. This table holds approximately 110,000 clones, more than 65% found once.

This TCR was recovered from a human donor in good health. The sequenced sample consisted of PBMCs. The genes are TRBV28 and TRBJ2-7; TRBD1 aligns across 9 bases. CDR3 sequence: CASRNSGTGTYEQYF. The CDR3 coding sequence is TGTGCCAGCAGGAATTCCGGGACAGGGACCTACGAGCAGTACTTC. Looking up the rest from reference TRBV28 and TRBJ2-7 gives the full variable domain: DVKVTQSSRYLVKRTGEKVFLECVQDMDHENMFWYRQDPGLGLRLIYFSYDVKMKEKGDIPEGYSVSREKKERFSLILESASTNQTSMYLCASRNSGTGTYEQYFGPGTRLTVT.